This paragraph covers one T cell receptor beta chain sequence. This clonotype was counted ten times or more. Its binding antigen is unknown. Base qualities are missing; no much larger clone stands one base away. This entry is derived from a study of blood T cells in healthy people across ages (dated by TCRdb to the mid-2010s). About the full investigation: In model experiments, roughly one uniquely barcoded TCR beta cDNA molecule per two T cells was captured by template switching. Age-related changes in TCR beta repertoire diversity were measured in the study by deep sequencing normalized with unique cDNA molecular identifiers. The donors were divided into four age groups: young (average roughly 17 years), middle-aged (around 41), aged (around 59) and long-lived (nearly 85). Donors of different ages were randomly distributed across sequencing lanes to avoid experimental bias. Using the same blood draw, the study looked at two additional independent replicas of 1 million unique cDNA reads for two donors, one aged 18 to 29 and the other aged 80 or older. General study outcomes and caveats: Since profiling was done on bulk unsorted PBMCs, naive and antigen-experienced compartments could not be conclusively compared. Total diversity estimates from one million sequenced T cells were considered lower bounds and underestimates. Observed TCR beta diversity per million T cells fell roughly linearly with age, and a significant reduction was already apparent by age roughly 40. The percentage of naive T cells measured by flow cytometry correlated strongly with observed TCR beta diversity. The long-lived group showed more naive CD4+ T cells, fewer expanded clones and increased TCR diversity than the aged group, suggesting age selection. Because donor CMV infection status was unknown, age-related changes in expanded clonotypes were potentially confounded.

The CDR3 goes from the cysteine to the phenylalanine over 14 residues. Only the CDR3 portion is preserved as DNA: 42 bases, with reading frame beginning at the first base. The germline V gene yields SGHRS for CDR1 and YFSETQ for CDR2. A distance of 12 bases separates the germline ends of V and J, which lose 1 base and 7 bases respectively. Libraries were built with 5' RACE. These reads were obtained on an Illumina HiSeq 2500. The second PCR ran for roughly 7 to 12 cycles and used a J-beta primer mix along with a sample-barcoded 5' primer. Each TCR beta cDNA molecule received a unique molecular identifier from a template-switch 5' adaptor carrying 12 random nucleotides. Each sample yielded at least 2.5 million CDR3-containing paired-end reads. The Mint cDNA synthesis kit, primed by a TRBC-specific oligonucleotide, was used to synthesize first-strand cDNA from all RNA. After uracil-DNA glycosylase treatment, a first 18-cycle PCR used universal primers M1SS and BC2_uni_R on all cDNA. The original methods were these. For normalization, 1 million high-quality reads were randomly selected from each sample, with every read carrying a distinct molecular identifier. Reads with shared molecular identifiers were discarded instead of being binned into consensus sequences. CDR3 identification, clonotype clustering and error correction used MiTCR with a Q25 quality threshold and the strictest error-elimination algorithm. A nonparametric unseen species model with Euler transformation was used to estimate a lower bound on total TCR beta diversity. TCRdb reprocessed the public reads (quality trimming at Q25 with fastp, clone calling with MiXCR) and kept in-frame beta chains. Each CDR3 protein gets just one entry, which takes the most common genes and DNA from the rows behind it. The V and J calls were determined by TCRdb, not by the authors. The sample has around 1,100,000 distinct CDR3 sequences on record, about two fifths of them singletons. Around 14% of the sample goes to the ten largest clones.

Donors were about 36 systemically healthy Caucasian individuals from Russia aged roughly 6 to 95 years. Each donor gave ten milliliters of peripheral blood, drawn into EDTA-treated Vacutainer tubes. Ficoll-Paque density-gradient centrifugation was used to isolate PBMCs, with at least 6 million per sample. Total RNA, at least 6 micrograms per sample, was extracted from PBMCs with Trizol reagent. The percentages of naive CD45RAhigh/CD27high T cells were determined by flow cytometry on a PBMC aliquot from every donor. Sequenced: blood. This TCR came from a man aged 18 to 30 in good health. Recombination connected TRBV5-1 to TRBJ2-1; TRBD1 is a possible D gene, resting on 5 matching bases. At the DNA level, the sequence is TGCGCCAGCAGCTTGCAGGGTGTGGGGAATGAGCAGTTCTTC. Translated, it gives CASSLQGVGNEQFF.